This TCR beta chain comes out of a study of T cell repertoires in cytomegalovirus infection. TCRdb re-derived calls from the reads in MiXCR, one entry per CDR3 protein. Seen here are over 100,000 distinct CDR3 sequences, approximately 15% observed once, and the top ten hold about 8.8%. The sequenced material came from PBMCs. The clonotype comes from a human donor in good health (CMV status not recorded). Some clones in this sample may be carry-over from other donors' samples.

The CDR3 reads CASSLGSSEQFF. The DNA for the CDR3 is TGTGCCAGCAGCTTAGGGAGCTCCGAGCAGTTCTTC. The chain recombines TRBV5-6 with TRBJ2-1, with TRBD2 as a possible D gene (5 bases). Germline CDR1 SGHDT, CDR2 YYEEEE. Trimming took off 2 bases at V and 10 bases at J, with 10 bases between the two ends. The CDR3 extends over 12 amino acids.